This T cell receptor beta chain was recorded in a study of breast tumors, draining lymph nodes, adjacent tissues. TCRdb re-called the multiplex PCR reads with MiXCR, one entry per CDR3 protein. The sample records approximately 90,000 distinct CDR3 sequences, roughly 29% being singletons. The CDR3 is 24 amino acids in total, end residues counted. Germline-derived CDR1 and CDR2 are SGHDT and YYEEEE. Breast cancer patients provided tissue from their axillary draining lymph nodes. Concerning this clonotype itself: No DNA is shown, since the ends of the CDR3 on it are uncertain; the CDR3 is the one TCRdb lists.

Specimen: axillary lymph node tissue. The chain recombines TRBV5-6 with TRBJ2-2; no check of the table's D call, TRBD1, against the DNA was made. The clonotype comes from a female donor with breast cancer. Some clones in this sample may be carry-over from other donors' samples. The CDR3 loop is CASSLGGLFAYEQYFGPGTGELFF.